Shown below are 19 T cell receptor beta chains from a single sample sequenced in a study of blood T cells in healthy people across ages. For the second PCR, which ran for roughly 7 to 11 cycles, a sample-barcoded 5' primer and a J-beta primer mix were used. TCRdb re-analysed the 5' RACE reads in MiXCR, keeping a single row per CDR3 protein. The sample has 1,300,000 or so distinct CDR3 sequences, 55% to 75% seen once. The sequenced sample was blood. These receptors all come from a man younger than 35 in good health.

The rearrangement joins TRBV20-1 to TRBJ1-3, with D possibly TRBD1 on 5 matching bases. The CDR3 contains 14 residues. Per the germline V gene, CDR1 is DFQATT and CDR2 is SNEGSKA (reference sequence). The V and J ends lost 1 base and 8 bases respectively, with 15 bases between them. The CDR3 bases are TGCAGTGCTAGAGCCCCCGGGACCCTGGACACCATATATTTT. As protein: CSARAPGTLDTIYF.

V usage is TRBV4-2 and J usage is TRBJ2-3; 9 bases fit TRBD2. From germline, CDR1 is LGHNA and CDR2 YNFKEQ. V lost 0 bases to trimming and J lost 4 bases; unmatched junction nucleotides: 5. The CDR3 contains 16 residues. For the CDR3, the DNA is TGTGCCAGCAGCCAAGAGCGCGGGGGGGCTGCAGATACGCAGTATTTT. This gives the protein CASSQERGGAADTQYF.

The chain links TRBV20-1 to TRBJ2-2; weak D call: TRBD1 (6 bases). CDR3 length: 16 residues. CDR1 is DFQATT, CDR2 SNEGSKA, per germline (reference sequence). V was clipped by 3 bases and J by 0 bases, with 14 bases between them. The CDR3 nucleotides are TGCAGTGCTAGGCCTCCCAGGGGAGCGAACACCGGGGAGCTGTTTTTT. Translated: CSARPPRGANTGELFF.

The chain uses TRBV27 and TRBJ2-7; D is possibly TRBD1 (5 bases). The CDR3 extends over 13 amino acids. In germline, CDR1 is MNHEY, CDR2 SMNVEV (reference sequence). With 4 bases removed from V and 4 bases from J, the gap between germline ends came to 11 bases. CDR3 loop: CASSSQDRYEQYF. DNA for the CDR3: TGTGCCAGCAGTTCACAGGACCGGTACGAGCAGTACTTC.

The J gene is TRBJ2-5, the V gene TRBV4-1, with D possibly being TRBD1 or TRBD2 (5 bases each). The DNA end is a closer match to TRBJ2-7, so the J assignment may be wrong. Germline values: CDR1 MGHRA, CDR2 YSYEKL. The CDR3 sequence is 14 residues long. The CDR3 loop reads CASSHVWGRYEQYF. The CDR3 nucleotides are TGCGCCAGCAGCCACGTATGGGGGAGATACGAGCAGTACTTC.

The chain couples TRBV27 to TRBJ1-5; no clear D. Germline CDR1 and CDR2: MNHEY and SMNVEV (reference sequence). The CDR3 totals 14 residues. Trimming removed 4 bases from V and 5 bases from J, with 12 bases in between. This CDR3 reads CASSWRGSYQPQHF. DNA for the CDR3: TGTGCCAGCAGTTGGCGGGGATCTTATCAGCCCCAGCATTTT.

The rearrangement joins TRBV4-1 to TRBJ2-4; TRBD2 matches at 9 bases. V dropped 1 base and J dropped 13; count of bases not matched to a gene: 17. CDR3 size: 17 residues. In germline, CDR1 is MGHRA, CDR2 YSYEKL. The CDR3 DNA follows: TGCGCCAGCAGCCAAGGTGAGGTGACTAGCGGACACAATGAGCAGTACTTC. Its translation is CASSQGEVTSGHNEQYF.

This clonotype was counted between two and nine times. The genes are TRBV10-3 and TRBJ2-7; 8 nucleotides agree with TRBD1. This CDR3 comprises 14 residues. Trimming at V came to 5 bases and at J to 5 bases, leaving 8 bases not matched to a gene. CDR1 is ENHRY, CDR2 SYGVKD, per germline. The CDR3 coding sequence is TGTGCCATCAGTCCCGGGACAGGCTATCACGAGCAGTACTTC. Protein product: CAISPGTGYHEQYF.

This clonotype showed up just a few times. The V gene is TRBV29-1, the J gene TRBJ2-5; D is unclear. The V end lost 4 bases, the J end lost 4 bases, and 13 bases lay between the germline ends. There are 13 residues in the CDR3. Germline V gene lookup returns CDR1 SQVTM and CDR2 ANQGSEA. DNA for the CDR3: TGCAGCGTTGGAGGCTACCCACGAGAGACCCAGTACTTC. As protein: CSVGGYPRETQYF.

The CDR3 sequence: CASSQEVQETSYNEQFF. CDR3 nucleotide sequence: TGCGCCAGCAGCCAAGAGGTACAGGAGACCTCCTACAATGAGCAGTTCTTC. The chain employs TRBV4-1 and TRBJ2-1; possible D gene TRBD1, 5 bases. Germline-derived CDR1 and CDR2 are MGHRA and YSYEKL. V lost 0 bases and J lost 0, with 12 bases in between. This CDR3 has 17 amino acids.

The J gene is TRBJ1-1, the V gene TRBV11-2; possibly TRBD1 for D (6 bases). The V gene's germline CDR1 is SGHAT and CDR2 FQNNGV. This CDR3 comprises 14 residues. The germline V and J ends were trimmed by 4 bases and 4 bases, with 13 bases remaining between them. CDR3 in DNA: TGTGCCAGCAGCTCGACAGGAAGGGGCACTGAAGCTTTCTTT. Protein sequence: CASSSTGRGTEAFF.

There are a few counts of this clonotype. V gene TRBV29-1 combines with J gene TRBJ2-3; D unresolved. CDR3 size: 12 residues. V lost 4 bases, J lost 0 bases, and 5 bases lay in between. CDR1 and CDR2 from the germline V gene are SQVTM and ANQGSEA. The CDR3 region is CSVGSSTDTQYF. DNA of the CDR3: TGCAGCGTTGGGTCGAGCACAGATACGCAGTATTTT.

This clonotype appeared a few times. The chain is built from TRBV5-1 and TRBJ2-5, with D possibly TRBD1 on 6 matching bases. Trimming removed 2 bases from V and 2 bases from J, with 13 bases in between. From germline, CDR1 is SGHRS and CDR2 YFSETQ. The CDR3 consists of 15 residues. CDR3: CASSFRTDKQETQYF. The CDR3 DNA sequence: TGCGCCAGCAGCTTCCGGACAGATAAACAAGAGACCCAGTACTTC.

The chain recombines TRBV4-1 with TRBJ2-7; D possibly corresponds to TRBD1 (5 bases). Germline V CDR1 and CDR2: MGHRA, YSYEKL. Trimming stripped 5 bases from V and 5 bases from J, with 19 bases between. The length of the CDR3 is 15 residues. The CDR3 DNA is TGCGCCAGCAGCAAAGGGGCAGGGTCTATCCACGAGCAGTACTTC. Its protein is CASSKGAGSIHEQYF.

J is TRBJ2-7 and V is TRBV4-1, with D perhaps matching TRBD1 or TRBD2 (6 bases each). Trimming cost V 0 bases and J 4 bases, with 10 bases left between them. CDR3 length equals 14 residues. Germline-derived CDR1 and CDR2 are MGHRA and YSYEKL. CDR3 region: CASSQEGGQYEQYF. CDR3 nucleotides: TGCGCCAGCAGCCAAGAGGGGGGCCAGTACGAGCAGTACTTC.

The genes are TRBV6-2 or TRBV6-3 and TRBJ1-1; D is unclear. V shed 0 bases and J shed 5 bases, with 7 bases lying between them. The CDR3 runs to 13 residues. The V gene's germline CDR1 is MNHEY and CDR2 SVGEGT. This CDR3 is CASSYSFQTEAFF. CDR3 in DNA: TGTGCCAGCAGTTACTCATTCCAGACTGAAGCTTTCTTT.

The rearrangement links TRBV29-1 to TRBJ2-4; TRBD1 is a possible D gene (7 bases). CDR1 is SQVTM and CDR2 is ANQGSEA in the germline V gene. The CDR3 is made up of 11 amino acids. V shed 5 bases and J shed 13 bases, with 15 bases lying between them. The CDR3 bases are TGCAGCGTTTGGACAGGCCGGGAGCAGTACTTC. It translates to CSVWTGREQYF.

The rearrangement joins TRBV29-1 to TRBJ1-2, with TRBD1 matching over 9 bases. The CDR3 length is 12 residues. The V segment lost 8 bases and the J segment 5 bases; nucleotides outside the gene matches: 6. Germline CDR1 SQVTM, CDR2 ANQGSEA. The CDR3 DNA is TGCAGCATAAGGGACAGGGCTTATGGCTACACCTTC. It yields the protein CSIRDRAYGYTF. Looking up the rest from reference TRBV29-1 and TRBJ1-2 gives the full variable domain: SAVISQKPSRDICQRGTSLTIQCQVDSQVTMMFWYRQQPGQSLTLIATANQGSEATYESGFVIDKFPISRPNLTFSTLTVSNMSPEDSSIYLCSIRDRAYGYTFGSGTRLTVV.

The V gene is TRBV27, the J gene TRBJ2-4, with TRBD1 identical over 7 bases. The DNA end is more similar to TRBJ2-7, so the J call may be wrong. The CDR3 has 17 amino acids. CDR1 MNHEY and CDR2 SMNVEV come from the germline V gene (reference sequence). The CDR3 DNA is TGTGCCAGCAGTCACGTCACGGGCCTCACAGGGGACTACGAGCAGTACTTC. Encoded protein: CASSHVTGLTGDYEQYF.